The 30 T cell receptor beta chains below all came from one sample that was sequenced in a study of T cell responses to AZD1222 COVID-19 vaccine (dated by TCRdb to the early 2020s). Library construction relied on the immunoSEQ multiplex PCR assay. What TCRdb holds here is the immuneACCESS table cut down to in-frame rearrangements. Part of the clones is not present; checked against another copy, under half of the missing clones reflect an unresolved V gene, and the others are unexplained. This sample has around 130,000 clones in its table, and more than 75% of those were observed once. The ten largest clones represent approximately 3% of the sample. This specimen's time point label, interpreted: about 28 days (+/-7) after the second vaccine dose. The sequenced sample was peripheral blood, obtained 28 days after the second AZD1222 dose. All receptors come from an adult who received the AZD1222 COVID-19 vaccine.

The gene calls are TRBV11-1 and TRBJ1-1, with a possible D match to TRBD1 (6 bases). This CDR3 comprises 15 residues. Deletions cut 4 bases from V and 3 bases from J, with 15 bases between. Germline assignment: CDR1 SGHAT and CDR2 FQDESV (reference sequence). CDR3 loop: CASSSFGGLDTEAFF. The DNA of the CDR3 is TGTGCCAGCAGCTCCTTCGGGGGGCTGGACACTGAAGCTTTCTTT. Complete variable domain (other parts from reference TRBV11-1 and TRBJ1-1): EAEVAQSPRYKITEKSQAVAFWCDPISGHATLYWYRQILGQGPELLVQFQDESVVDDSQLPKDRFSAERLKGVDSTLKIQPAELGDSAMYLCASSSFGGLDTEAFFGQGTRLTVV.

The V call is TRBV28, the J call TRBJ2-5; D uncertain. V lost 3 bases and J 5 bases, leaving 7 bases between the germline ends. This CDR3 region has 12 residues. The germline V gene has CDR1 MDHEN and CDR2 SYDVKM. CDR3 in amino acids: CASSFQRETQYF. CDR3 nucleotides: TGTGCCAGCAGTTTTCAGCGTGAGACCCAGTACTTC.

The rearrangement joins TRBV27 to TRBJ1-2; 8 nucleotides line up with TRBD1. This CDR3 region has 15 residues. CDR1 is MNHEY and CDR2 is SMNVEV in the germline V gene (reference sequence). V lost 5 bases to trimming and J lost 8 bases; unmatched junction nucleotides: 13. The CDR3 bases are TGTGCCAGCAGTAGCGCGACAGGGGTCTCTCGAGGCTACACCTTC. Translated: CASSSATGVSRGYTF.

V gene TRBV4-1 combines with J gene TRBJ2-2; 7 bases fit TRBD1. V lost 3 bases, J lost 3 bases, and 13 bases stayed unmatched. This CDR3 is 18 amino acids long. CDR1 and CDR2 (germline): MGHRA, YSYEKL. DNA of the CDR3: TGCGCCAGCAGCCAGGCCGGGACAGCTAGCCCTTACACCGGGGAGCTGTTTTTT. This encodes CASSQAGTASPYTGELFF.

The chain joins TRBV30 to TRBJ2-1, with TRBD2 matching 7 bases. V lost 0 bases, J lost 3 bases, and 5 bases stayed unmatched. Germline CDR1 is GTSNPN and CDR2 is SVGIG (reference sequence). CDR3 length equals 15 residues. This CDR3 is CAWSVRTRDYNEQFF. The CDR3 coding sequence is TGTGCCTGGAGTGTACGGACTAGAGACTACAATGAGCAGTTCTTC.

The CDR3 loop reads CAWSGSPGETQYF. The CDR3 region has the DNA TGTGCCTGGAGCGGTTCCCCGGGGGAGACCCAGTACTTC. The chain employs TRBV30 and TRBJ2-5; D is possibly TRBD2 (5 bases). The CDR3 is 13 residues long. The V end was cut by 3 bases, the J end by 5 bases, with 13 bases between. Germline V CDR1 and CDR2: GTSNPN, SVGIG (reference sequence).

CDR3 DNA: TGTGCCAGCAGCTCCCCCGACGGGGCTCGGGGCTACACCTTC. Its protein product is CASSSPDGARGYTF. The chain carries TRBV28 and TRBJ1-2, with D possibly being TRBD1 (5 bases). With 6 bases removed from V and 8 bases from J, the gap between germline ends came to 19 bases. CDR1 is MDHEN, CDR2 SYDVKM, per germline. The CDR3 extends over 14 amino acids.

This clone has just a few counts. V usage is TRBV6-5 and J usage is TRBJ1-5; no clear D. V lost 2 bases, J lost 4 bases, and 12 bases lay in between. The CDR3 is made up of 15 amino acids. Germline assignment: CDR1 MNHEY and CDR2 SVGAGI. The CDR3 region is CASSYSLLDNQPQHF. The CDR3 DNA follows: TGTGCCAGCAGTTACAGTCTTCTGGATAATCAGCCCCAGCATTTT.

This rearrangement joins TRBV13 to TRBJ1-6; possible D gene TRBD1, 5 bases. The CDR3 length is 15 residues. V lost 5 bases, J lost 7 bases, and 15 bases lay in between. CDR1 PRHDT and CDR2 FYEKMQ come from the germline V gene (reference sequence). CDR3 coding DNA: TGTGCCAGCAGCCCCCCCGGGACGGAGAATTCACCCCTCCACTTT. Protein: CASSPPGTENSPLHF.

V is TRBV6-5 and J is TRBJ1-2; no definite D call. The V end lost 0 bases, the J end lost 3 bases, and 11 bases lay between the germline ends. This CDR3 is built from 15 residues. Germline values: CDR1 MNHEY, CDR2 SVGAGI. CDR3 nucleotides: TGTGCCAGCAGTTACTCGCTAGGGATGGACTATGGCTACACCTTC. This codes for CASSYSLGMDYGYTF.

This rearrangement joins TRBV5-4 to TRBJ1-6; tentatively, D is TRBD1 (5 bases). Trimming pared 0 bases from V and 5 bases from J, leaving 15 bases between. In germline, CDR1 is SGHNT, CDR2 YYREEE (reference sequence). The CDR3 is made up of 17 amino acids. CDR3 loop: CASSLALGAEDNSPLHF. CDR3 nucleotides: TGTGCCAGCAGCTTGGCCCTTGGGGCGGAAGATAATTCACCCCTCCACTTT. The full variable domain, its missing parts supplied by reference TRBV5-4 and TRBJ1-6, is ETGVTQSPTHLIKTRGQQVTLRCSSQSGHNTVSWYQQALGQGPQFIFQYYREEENGRGNFPPRFSGLQFPNYSSELNVNALELDDSALYLCASSLALGAEDNSPLHFGNGTRLTVT.

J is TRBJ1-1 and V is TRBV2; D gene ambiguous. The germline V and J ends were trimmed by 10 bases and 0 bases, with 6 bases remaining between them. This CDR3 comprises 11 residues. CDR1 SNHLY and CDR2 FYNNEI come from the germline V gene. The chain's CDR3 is CATTMNTEAFF. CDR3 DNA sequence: TGTGCCACCACCATGAACACTGAAGCTTTCTTT.

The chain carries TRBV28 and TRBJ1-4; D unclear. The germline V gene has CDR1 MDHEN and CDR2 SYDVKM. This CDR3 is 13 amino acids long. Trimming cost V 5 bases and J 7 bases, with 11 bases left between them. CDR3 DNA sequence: TGTGCCAGCAGTCCAGAGGAGGGTGAAAAACTGTTTTTT. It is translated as CASSPEEGEKLFF.

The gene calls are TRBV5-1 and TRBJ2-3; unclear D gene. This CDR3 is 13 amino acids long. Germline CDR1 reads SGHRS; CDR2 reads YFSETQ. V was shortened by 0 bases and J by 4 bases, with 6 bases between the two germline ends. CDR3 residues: CASSLVVADTQYF. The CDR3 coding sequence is TGCGCCAGCAGCTTGGTCGTAGCAGATACGCAGTATTTT.

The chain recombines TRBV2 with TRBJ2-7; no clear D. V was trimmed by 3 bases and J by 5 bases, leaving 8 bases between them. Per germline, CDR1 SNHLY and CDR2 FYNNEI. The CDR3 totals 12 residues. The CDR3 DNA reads TGTGCCAGCAGTGACCTACAAGACGAGCAGTACTTC. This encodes CASSDLQDEQYF.

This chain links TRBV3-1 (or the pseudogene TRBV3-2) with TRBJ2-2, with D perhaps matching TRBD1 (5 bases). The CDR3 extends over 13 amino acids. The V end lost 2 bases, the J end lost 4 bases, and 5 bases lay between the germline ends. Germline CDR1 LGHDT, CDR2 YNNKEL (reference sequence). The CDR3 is CASSQRGTGELFF. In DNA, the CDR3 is TGTGCCAGCAGCCAAAGGGGCACCGGGGAGCTGTTTTTT.

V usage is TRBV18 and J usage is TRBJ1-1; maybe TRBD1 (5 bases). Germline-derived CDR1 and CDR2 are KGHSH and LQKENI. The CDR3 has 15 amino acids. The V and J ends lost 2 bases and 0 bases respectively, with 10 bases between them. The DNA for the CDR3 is TGTGCCAGCTCACCAACCAGGGCGCTGAACACTGAAGCTTTCTTT. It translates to CASSPTRALNTEAFF.

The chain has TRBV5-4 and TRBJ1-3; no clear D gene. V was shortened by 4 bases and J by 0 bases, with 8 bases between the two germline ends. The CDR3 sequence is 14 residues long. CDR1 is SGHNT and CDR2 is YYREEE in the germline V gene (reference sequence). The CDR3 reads CASSNVGSGNTIYF. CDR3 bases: TGTGCCAGCAGCAACGTGGGCTCTGGAAACACCATATATTTT.

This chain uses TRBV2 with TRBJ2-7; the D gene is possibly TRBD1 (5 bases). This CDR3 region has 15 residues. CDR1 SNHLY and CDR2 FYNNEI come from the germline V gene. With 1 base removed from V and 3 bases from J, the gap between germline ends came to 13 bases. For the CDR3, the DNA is TGTGCCAGCAGTGAAGATCGCGGACACTACTACGAGCAGTACTTC. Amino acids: CASSEDRGHYYEQYF.

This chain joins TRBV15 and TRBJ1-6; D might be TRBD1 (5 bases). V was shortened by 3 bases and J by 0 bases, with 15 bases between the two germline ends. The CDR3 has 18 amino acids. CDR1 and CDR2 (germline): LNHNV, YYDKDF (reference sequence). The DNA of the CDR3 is TGTGCCACCAGCAGGGACATCGGTGGTTACTCCTATAATTCACCCCTCCACTTT. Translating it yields CATSRDIGGYSYNSPLHF.

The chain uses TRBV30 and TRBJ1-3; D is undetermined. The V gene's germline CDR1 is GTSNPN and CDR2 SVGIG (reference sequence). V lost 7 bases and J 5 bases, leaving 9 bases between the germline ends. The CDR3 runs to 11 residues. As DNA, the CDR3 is TGTGCCTCCGGTTCTCGAAACACCATATATTTT. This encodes CASGSRNTIYF.

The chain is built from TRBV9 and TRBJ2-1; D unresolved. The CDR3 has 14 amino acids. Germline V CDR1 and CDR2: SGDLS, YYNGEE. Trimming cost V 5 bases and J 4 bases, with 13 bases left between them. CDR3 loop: CASSDSLVYNEQFF. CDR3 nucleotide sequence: TGTGCCAGCAGTGACTCTTTGGTATACAATGAGCAGTTCTTC.

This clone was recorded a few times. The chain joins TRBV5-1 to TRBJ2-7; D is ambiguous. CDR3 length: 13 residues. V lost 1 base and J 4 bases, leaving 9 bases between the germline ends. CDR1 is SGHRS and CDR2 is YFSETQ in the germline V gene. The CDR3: CASSLISDYEQYF. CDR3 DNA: TGCGCCAGCAGCTTGATTTCTGATTACGAGCAGTACTTC. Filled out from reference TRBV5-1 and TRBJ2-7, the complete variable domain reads KAGVTQTPRYLIKTRGQQVTLSCSPISGHRSVSWYQQTPGQGLQFLFEYFSETQRNKGNFPGRFSGRQFSNSRSEMNVSTLELGDSALYLCASSLISDYEQYFGPGTRLTVT.

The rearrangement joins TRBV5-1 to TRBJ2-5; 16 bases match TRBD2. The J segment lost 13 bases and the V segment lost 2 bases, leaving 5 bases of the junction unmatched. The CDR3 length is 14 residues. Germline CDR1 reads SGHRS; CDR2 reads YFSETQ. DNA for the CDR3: TGCGCCAGCAGCTTAGGGACTAGCGGGGGGGCCGCGTACTTC. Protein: CASSLGTSGGAAYF.

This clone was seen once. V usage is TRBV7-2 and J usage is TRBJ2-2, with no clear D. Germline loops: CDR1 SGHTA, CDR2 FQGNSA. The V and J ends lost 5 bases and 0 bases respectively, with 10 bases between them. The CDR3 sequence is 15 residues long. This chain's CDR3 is CASSHDTTNTGELFF. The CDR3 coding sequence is TGTGCCAGCAGCCATGACACCACGAACACCGGGGAGCTGTTTTTT.

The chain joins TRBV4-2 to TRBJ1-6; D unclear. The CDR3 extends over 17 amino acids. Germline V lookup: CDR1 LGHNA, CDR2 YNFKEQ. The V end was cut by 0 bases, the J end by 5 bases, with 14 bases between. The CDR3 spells CASSQDKMVLNNSPLHF. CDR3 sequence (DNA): TGTGCCAGCAGCCAAGATAAGATGGTTCTCAATAATTCACCCCTCCACTTT.

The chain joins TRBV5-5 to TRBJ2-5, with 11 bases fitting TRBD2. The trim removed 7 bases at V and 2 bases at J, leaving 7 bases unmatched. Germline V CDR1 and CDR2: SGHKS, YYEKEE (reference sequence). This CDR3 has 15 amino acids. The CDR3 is CASFLLAGGQETQYF. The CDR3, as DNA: TGTGCCAGCTTCCTCCTAGCGGGGGGTCAAGAGACCCAGTACTTC.

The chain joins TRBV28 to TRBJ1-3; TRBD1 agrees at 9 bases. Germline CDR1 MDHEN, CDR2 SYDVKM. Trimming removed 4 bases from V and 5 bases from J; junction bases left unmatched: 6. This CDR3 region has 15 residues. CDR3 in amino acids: CASSSPQGARNTIYF. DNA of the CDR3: TGTGCCAGCAGTTCCCCACAGGGGGCAAGAAACACCATATATTTT.

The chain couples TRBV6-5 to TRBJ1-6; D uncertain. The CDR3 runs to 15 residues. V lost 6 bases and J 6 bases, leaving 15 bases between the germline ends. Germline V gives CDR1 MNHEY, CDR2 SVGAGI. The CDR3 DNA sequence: TGTGCCAGCAGGGCCTTGGCGTACGCTAATTCACCCCTCCACTTT. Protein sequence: CASRALAYANSPLHF.

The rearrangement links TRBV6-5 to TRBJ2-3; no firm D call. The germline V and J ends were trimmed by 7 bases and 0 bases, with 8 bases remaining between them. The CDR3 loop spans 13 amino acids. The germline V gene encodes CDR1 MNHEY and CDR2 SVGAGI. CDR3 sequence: CASKSSSTDTQYF. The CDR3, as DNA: TGTGCCAGCAAATCTTCTAGCACAGATACGCAGTATTTT.